These 11 T cell receptor beta chains were sequenced from one sample in a study of blood T cell repertoires in COVID-19. Method: immunoSEQ multiplex PCR; TCRdb's copy keeps in-frame clones and lacks some. The sample includes a few hundred thousand clones, about nine tenths of them seen just once. Sequencing was carried out using PBMCs or T cells enriched from blood (not recorded which). The receptor set was obtained from a woman between 50 and 59 years old who had been exposed to COVID-19.

This chain connects TRBV2 to TRBJ2-7; TRBD2 is a possible D gene (6 bases). Trimming took off 2 bases at V and 0 bases at J, with 8 bases between the two ends. Germline-derived CDR1 and CDR2 are SNHLY and FYNNEI. The CDR3 covers 14 residues. This CDR3 reads CASSEIGSSYEQYF. Written as DNA, the CDR3 is TGTGCCAGCAGTGAAATCGGGAGCTCCTACGAGCAGTACTTC.

The chain uses TRBV2 and TRBJ1-6; D call uncertain. Trimming took off 8 bases at V and 10 bases at J, with 18 bases between the two ends. CDR3 length: 14 residues. Looked up from germline, CDR1 is SNHLY and CDR2 is FYNNEI. CDR3 amino acids: CASLSGTRGSPLHF. The CDR3 region has the DNA TGTGCCAGCCTCTCGGGCACCCGAGGGTCACCCCTCCACTTT.

The chain recombines TRBV28 with TRBJ2-1; 10 positions match TRBD2. From germline, CDR1 is MDHEN and CDR2 SYDVKM. CDR3 size: 16 residues. With V trimmed by 3 bases and J by 5 bases, 7 bases remained unmatched. The CDR3 DNA reads TGTGCCAGCAGTTTTATTAGCGGGGGGATGCACAATGAGCAGTTCTTC. Its protein is CASSFISGGMHNEQFF. The full variable domain, in which reference TRBV28 and TRBJ2-1 provide the parts outside the CDR3, is DVKVTQSSRYLVKRTGEKVFLECVQDMDHENMFWYRQDPGLGLRLIYFSYDVKMKEKGDIPEGYSVSREKKERFSLILESASTNQTSMYLCASSFISGGMHNEQFFGPGTRLTVL.

J is TRBJ2-7 and V is TRBV11-2, with D possibly matching TRBD1 (7 bases). CDR1 is SGHAT, CDR2 FQNNGV, per germline. This CDR3 has 15 amino acids. Trimming took off 6 bases at V and 1 base at J, with 16 bases between the two ends. CDR3 loop: CASRGGRGVSYEQYF. Here the CDR3 DNA reads TGTGCCAGCAGAGGGGGCCGCGGGGTGTCCTACGAGCAGTACTTC.

The chain couples TRBV6-1 to TRBJ1-5; TRBD1 might be the D (6 bases). The V gene lost 5 bases and the J gene lost 5 bases, with 19 bases spanning the gap. The germline V gene encodes CDR1 MNHNS and CDR2 SASEGT. This CDR3 spans 16 amino acids. This CDR3 is CASSQGGGLGHQPQHF. Written as DNA, the CDR3 is TGTGCCAGCAGTCAAGGGGGGGGACTAGGCCATCAGCCCCAGCATTTT.

The chain carries TRBV19 and TRBJ2-1; weak D call: TRBD2 (6 bases). In germline, CDR1 is LNHDA, CDR2 SQIVND (reference sequence). The CDR3 runs to 14 residues. V gave up 4 bases and J gave up 4 bases, with 11 bases separating them. The CDR3 DNA reads as TGTGCCAGTAGTACCGGGACTCAATACAATGAGCAGTTCTTC. It codes for CASSTGTQYNEQFF.

DNA for the CDR3: TGTGCCAGCTCACACGACAGGGGTGTGAATGAAAAACTGTTTTTT. Amino acids: CASSHDRGVNEKLFF. V gene TRBV18 combines with J gene TRBJ1-4, with 8 positions matching TRBD1. V trimming: 4 bases; J trimming: 5 bases; junction bases outside the gene matches: 6. The germline gives CDR1 KGHSH, CDR2 LQKENI. The CDR3 extends over 15 amino acids.

The chain links TRBV28 to TRBJ2-7; D possibly corresponds to TRBD2 (6 bases). Trimming cost V 5 bases and J 7 bases, with 9 bases left between them. CDR1 and CDR2 (germline): MDHEN, SYDVKM. This CDR3 region has 11 residues. This chain's CDR3 is CASSPRGEQYF. CDR3 nucleotides: TGTGCCAGCAGTCCACGGGGGGAGCAGTACTTC.

This clone was counted once. The chain combines TRBV3-1 (or the pseudogene TRBV3-2) with TRBJ1-1; D is perhaps TRBD1 (6 bases). Germline loops: CDR1 LGHDT, CDR2 YNNKEL (reference sequence). The V and J ends lost 5 bases and 7 bases respectively, with 17 bases between them. The CDR3 sequence is 14 residues long. This CDR3 is CASSMYSTGSEAFF. The CDR3 DNA is TGTGCCAGCAGCATGTATTCAACAGGGAGTGAAGCTTTCTTT.

The chain combines TRBV7-6 with TRBJ2-3; 11 bases line up with TRBD2. V trimming: 1 base; J trimming: 0 bases; junction bases outside the gene matches: 3. Germline V lookup: CDR1 SGHVS, CDR2 FNYEAQ. The CDR3 contains 17 residues. The CDR3, as DNA: TGTGCCAGCAGCTTAGGTAGCGGGGGGGCCAGCACAGATACGCAGTATTTT. Protein: CASSLGSGGASTDTQYF.

The chain is built from TRBV5-1 and TRBJ2-7, with a tentative D call TRBD1 (5 bases). Germline loops: CDR1 SGHRS, CDR2 YFSETQ. The CDR3 runs 15 residues. V was pared by 0 bases and J by 3 bases, with 13 bases between. The CDR3 spells CASSLDPTVSYEQYF. The CDR3 DNA sequence: TGCGCCAGCAGCTTGGACCCGACAGTTAGCTACGAGCAGTACTTC.